A single sample is the source of the 21 T cell receptor beta chains below, sequenced in a study of cytomegalovirus exposure and HLA in healthy donors. The PCR used 60 Vbeta and 13 Jbeta primers. The method was immunoSEQ multiplex PCR; TCRdb's version includes in-frame clones alone and lacks a portion of them. This table has around 98,000 clones, 55% to 75% appearing once. The sequencing input was PBMCs. The receptors here all came from a man in his forties or fifties in good health and CMV-seronegative.

This chain links TRBV4-2 with TRBJ2-3, with TRBD2 matching 7 bases. The CDR3 loop spans 19 amino acids. The germline gives CDR1 LGHNA, CDR2 YNFKEQ. The junction had 18 bases not matched to a gene; V was cut back by 4 bases and J by 2 bases. As DNA, the CDR3 is TGTGCCAGCAGCCTCCTGGTCCGGTTGGCTAGCGGAAACACAGATACGCAGTATTTT. This codes for CASSLLVRLASGNTDTQYF.

The chain is built from TRBV7-9 and TRBJ1-3; the D gene is possibly TRBD1 (6 bases). Trimming shortened V by 4 bases and J by 0 bases, and 13 bases separated the two germline ends. Germline CDR1 SEHNR, CDR2 FQNEAQ (reference sequence). The CDR3 extends over 16 amino acids. CDR3 in DNA: TGTGCCAGCAGCTCCTTACAGGGCCCCTCTGGAAACACCATATATTTT. It specifies CASSSLQGPSGNTIYF.

The gene calls are TRBV21-1 and TRBJ2-1; the tabulated D call, TRBD2, remains unverified against the DNA. TRBV21-1 is described as a pseudogene. The CDR3 consists of 18 residues. As DNA, the CDR3 is TGTGCCAGCAGCATGGGACTAGCGGGGGCCCTCTCCTACAATGAGCAGTTCTTC. This codes for CASSMGLAGALSYNEQFF.

The CDR3 coding sequence is TGTGCCAGCAGTTACAGGGGATGGGGTTCACCCCTCCACTTT. It encodes CASSYRGWGSPLHF. This sequence joins TRBV7-9 and TRBJ1-6, with 7 bases identical to TRBD1. The V and J ends lost 6 bases and 9 bases, in that order; junction bases with no gene match: 8. Germline CDR1 and CDR2: SEHNR and FQNEAQ (reference sequence). The CDR3 runs 14 residues.

The J gene is TRBJ1-1, the V gene TRBV7-9; D might be TRBD1 (6 bases). The V gene's germline CDR1 is SEHNR and CDR2 FQNEAQ (reference sequence). The CDR3 is made up of 15 amino acids. The V gene lost 1 base and the J gene lost 2 bases, with 11 bases spanning the gap. In nucleotides, the CDR3 is TGTGCCAGCAGCTTAGTTCAGGGGCCTAACACTGAAGCTTTCTTT. Its protein is CASSLVQGPNTEAFF.

Regarding this clone: At one end the junction does not follow the germline gene, possibly because of a read error. The rearrangement links TRBV7-9 to TRBJ1-1, with D tentatively TRBD1 (6 bases). CDR1 and CDR2 from the germline V gene are SEHNR and FQNEAQ (reference sequence). CDR3 length equals 13 residues. The CDR3 DNA reads as TGTTCCAGCAGCTCGGGACACCTTTCGAGTACTTTCTTT. Amino acids: CSSSSGHLSSTFF.

This rearrangement joins TRBV9 to TRBJ2-1; 11 bases align to TRBD2. J was trimmed by 10 bases and V by 4 bases; bases with no gene match: 10. Germline V gene lookup returns CDR1 SGDLS and CDR2 YYNGEE. CDR3 length: 15 amino acids. CDR3 region: CASSPELAGVREQFF. The CDR3 DNA sequence: TGTGCCAGCAGCCCCGAACTAGCGGGAGTGCGGGAGCAGTTCTTC.

The CDR3 reads CASSESGILGTNEKLFF. The CDR3 region has the DNA TGCGCCAGCAGTGAGTCCGGAATTCTCGGGACTAATGAAAAACTGTTTTTT. The J gene is TRBJ1-4, the V gene TRBV10-1, with no clear D. Germline V lookup: CDR1 WNHNN, CDR2 SYGVQD (reference sequence). This CDR3 is 17 amino acids long. Trimming took 0 bases from V and 2 from J, leaving 13 bases between them.

The chain combines TRBV11-2 with TRBJ2-3, with unresolved D. Trimming left V 1 base short and J 1 base short, with 12 bases between. Germline V gene lookup returns CDR1 SGHAT and CDR2 FQNNGV. CDR3 length: 16 residues. The CDR3 DNA reads as TGTGCCAGCAGCTTAGGGCGTATTGCGGGCACAGATACGCAGTATTTT. It encodes CASSLGRIAGTDTQYF.

The V gene is TRBV5-1, the J gene TRBJ1-1; no clear D gene. V dropped 4 bases and J dropped 2 bases, with 15 bases sitting between them. The CDR3 sequence is 15 residues long. The germline CDR1 and CDR2 sequences are SGHRS and YFSETQ. The CDR3 is CASSPQQNSNTEAFF. CDR3 nucleotide sequence: TGCGCCAGCAGCCCCCAACAGAATTCAAACACTGAAGCTTTCTTT.

This clone occurred a few times. The chain couples TRBV7-2 to TRBJ2-5; TRBD2 matches at 9 bases. The V and J ends lost 1 base and 7 bases, in that order; junction bases with no gene match: 13. Germline assignment: CDR1 SGHTA and CDR2 FQGNSA. This CDR3 has 17 amino acids. The CDR3 loop is CASSLVGLAGTLGTQYF. In DNA, the CDR3 is TGTGCCAGCAGCTTAGTGGGGCTAGCGGGAACGTTGGGGACCCAGTACTTC.

V and J are TRBV5-1 and TRBJ2-7; 11 positions match TRBD1. Germline values: CDR1 SGHRS, CDR2 YFSETQ. J gave up 1 base and V 6 bases, and 3 bases lay outside the gene matches. The CDR3 loop spans 14 amino acids. Here the CDR3 reads CASKGQGVSYEQYF. The DNA for the CDR3 is TGCGCCAGCAAGGGACAGGGGGTGTCCTACGAGCAGTACTTC. The full variable domain, completed using reference TRBV5-1 and TRBJ2-7, is KAGVTQTPRYLIKTRGQQVTLSCSPISGHRSVSWYQQTPGQGLQFLFEYFSETQRNKGNFPGRFSGRQFSNSRSEMNVSTLELGDSALYLCASKGQGVSYEQYFGPGTRLTVT.

The chain is built from TRBV28 and TRBJ1-6; a weak D match, TRBD1 (5 bases). Germline V gene sequence: CDR1 MDHEN, CDR2 SYDVKM. The CDR3 extends over 14 amino acids. Deletions cut 8 bases from V and 10 bases from J, with 18 bases between. The CDR3 DNA reads as TGTGCCAGCCTCCTGGCCCAGGGCAGATCACCCCTCCACTTT. It specifies CASLLAQGRSPLHF.

This rearrangement joins TRBV30 to TRBJ1-2, with 7 nucleotides matching TRBD1. The J segment lost 4 bases and the V segment lost 0 bases, leaving 11 bases of the junction unmatched. The CDR3 contains 16 residues. Looked up from germline, CDR1 is GTSNPN and CDR2 is SVGIG (reference sequence). CDR3 nucleotide sequence: TGTGCCTGGAGTGTACCGTCGCGAGGGGGCGGCTATGGCTACACCTTC. Amino acid sequence: CAWSVPSRGGGYGYTF.

Here the CDR3 DNA reads TGCTCCTACCATCCCGACCCACTAGCGGGGGAGCACACAGATACGCAGTATTTT. Protein product: CSYHPDPLAGEHTDTQYF. This chain uses TRBV10-1 with TRBJ2-3, with TRBD2 identical over 11 bases. Germline values: CDR1 WNHNN, CDR2 SYGVQD (reference sequence). There are 18 residues in the CDR3.

The V gene is TRBV6-5, the J gene TRBJ2-6; 7 bases are shared with TRBD1. The CDR3 length is 15 residues. Trimming took 8 bases from V and 0 from J; bases not matched to a gene: 4. Germline assignment: CDR1 MNHEY and CDR2 SVGAGI. The CDR3 spells CASRTGNSGANVLTF. In DNA, the CDR3 is TGTGCCAGCCGGACAGGCAACTCTGGGGCCAACGTCCTGACTTTC.

The chain employs TRBV7-9 and TRBJ1-5, with TRBD1 identical over 7 bases. Trimming took 4 bases from V and 5 from J; bases not matched to a gene: 11. The germline V gene encodes CDR1 SEHNR and CDR2 FQNEAQ (reference sequence). There are 16 residues in the CDR3. CDR3 loop: CASSSGTVGIHQPQHF. CDR3 DNA: TGTGCCAGCAGCTCTGGGACAGTTGGAATCCATCAGCCCCAGCATTTT.

The chain employs TRBV7-8 and TRBJ1-6; 7 bases are shared with TRBD1. V dropped 3 bases and J dropped 13; count of bases not matched to a gene: 9. Germline lookup yields CDR1 SGHVS and CDR2 FQNEAQ. This CDR3 has 14 residues. For the CDR3, the DNA is TGTGCCAGCAGCTTGGGGGACAGAATGACGCCCCTCCACTTT. Its protein product is CASSLGDRMTPLHF.

This chain connects TRBV5-1 to TRBJ2-7, with TRBD2 identical over 7 bases. Germline CDR1 reads SGHRS; CDR2 reads YFSETQ. Trimming removed 2 bases from V and 6 bases from J; junction bases left unmatched: 11. CDR3 size: 15 residues. DNA for the CDR3: TGCGCCAGCAGCTTCTCGGATAGCGGGCTATCCGAGCAGTACTTC. Translating gives CASSFSDSGLSEQYF.

To note about this clone: One end of the junction fails to match germline, which may point to a read error. The chain is built from TRBV7-7 and TRBJ2-7; TRBD1 aligns across 11 bases. Germline CDR1 is SSHAT and CDR2 is FNYEAQ (reference sequence). CDR3 length: 15 residues. DNA of the CDR3: TGTGCTAGCAGCAGGGGACAGGGGGAAATGTTCGAGCAGTACTTC. This gives the protein CASSRGQGEMFEQYF.

Turning to this clone: A read error may account for a junction end that differs from germline. Other DNA sequences from this sample encode an identical CDR3 as well. This rearrangement joins TRBV11-3 to TRBJ2-5; TRBD2 matches 11 bases. The germline gives CDR1 SGHNT, CDR2 YENEEA. The length of the CDR3 is 16 residues. For the CDR3, the DNA is TGTGCCAGCAGCTTAGCAGGTAGCGGGAGGGCCGAGACTCAGTACTTC. The encoded protein is CASSLAGSGRAETQYF.